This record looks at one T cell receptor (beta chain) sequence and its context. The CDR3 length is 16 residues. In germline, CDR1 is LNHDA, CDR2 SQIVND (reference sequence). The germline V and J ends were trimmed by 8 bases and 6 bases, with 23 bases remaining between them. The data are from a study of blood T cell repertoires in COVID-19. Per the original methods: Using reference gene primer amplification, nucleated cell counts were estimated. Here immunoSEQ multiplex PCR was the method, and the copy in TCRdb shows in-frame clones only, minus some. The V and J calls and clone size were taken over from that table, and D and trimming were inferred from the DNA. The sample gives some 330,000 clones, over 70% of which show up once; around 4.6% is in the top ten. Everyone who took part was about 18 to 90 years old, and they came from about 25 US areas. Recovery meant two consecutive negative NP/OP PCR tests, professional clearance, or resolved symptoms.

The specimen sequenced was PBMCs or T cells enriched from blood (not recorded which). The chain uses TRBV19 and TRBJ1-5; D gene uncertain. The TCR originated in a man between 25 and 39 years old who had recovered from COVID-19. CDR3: CASAIRGSVQGQPQHF. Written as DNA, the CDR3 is TGTGCCAGTGCTATTCGAGGATCTGTTCAAGGTCAGCCCCAGCATTTT.